These T cell receptor beta chains were read from a single sample in a study of blood T cell repertoires in COVID-19. Assay used: immunoSEQ multiplex PCR; TCRdb lists only in-frame clones, some missing. The sample lists 50,000 to 75,000 clones, 80% to 95% occurring once. The sequenced material came from peripheral blood. These receptor sequences come from a man aged 50-60 years with active COVID-19. CDR3s include the opening cysteine and the closing phenylalanine or tryptophan. D genes are given only for firm matches. Clone size, where shown, is once, few, many, or a class for clones that have expanded.

V	D	size	J	CDR3	DNA
TRBV7-6	-	-	TRBJ1-5	CASSQSGGNQPQHF	TGTGCCAGCAGCCAGAGCGGGGGCAATCAGCCCCAGCATTTT
TRBV6-5	-	-	TRBJ1-1	CASSYGGRAPFF	TGTGCCAGCAGTTACGGGGGCAGGGCCCCTTTCTTT
TRBV6-1	TRBD1	-	TRBJ2-7	CASSVSLGQGIREQYF	TGTGCCAGCAGTGTGAGTCTCGGACAGGGTATTCGGGAGCAGTACTTC
TRBV28	TRBD1	once	TRBJ2-7	CASSLPRDRVDHEQYF	TGTGCCAGCAGTTTACCCCGGGACAGGGTCGACCACGAGCAGTACTTC
TRBV7-2	-	-	TRBJ2-7	CASSPKPWAQPEQYF	TGTGCCAGCAGCCCGAAACCTTGGGCGCAGCCCGAGCAGTACTTC
TRBV18	-	-	TRBJ2-3	CASSPPLAGTDTQYF	TGTGCCAGCTCACCACCGTTGGCGGGCACAGATACGCAGTATTTT
TRBV6-1	-	-	TRBJ1-5	CASSDRGREVGPQHF	TGTGCCAGCAGTGACAGGGGACGGGAGGTCGGGCCCCAGCATTTT
TRBV15	-	-	TRBJ1-1	CATSRDRGSTEAFF	TGTGCCACCAGCAGAGACAGGGGATCGACTGAAGCTTTCTTT
TRBV5-1	-	-	TRBJ1-1	CASSLGSAGGTEAFF	TGCGCCAGCAGCTTGGGATCCGCGGGGGGCACTGAAGCTTTCTTT
TRBV7-2	TRBD1	-	TRBJ2-1	CASSWGQGAGEQFF	TGTGCCAGCAGCTGGGGACAGGGGGCGGGTGAGCAGTTCTTC
TRBV7-2	-	-	TRBJ1-2	CASSLASRANYGYTF	TGTGCCAGCAGCTTAGCGAGCAGGGCGAACTATGGCTACACCTTC
TRBV7-2	-	once	TRBJ2-2	CASSLDIGLKLTGELFF	TGTGCCAGCAGCTTAGACATTGGACTAAAACTCACCGGGGAGCTGTTTTTT
TRBV14	-	-	TRBJ2-1	CASSRGPNNEQFF	TGTGCCAGCAGCCGCGGTCCGAACAATGAGCAGTTCTTC
TRBV28	-	-	TRBJ2-1	CASTLTGTNEQFF	TGTGCCAGCACCCTTACAGGGACCAATGAGCAGTTCTTC
TRBV5-8	-	-	TRBJ2-7	CASSSVPGDADEQYF	TGTGCCAGCAGCTCGGTCCCGGGAGACGCAGACGAGCAGTACTTC
TRBV7-3	TRBD2	-	TRBJ2-7	CASSSRAGWEQYF	TGTGCCAGCAGCTCGCGAGCGGGATGGGAGCAGTACTTC
TRBV12-3/TRBV12-4	-	once	TRBJ1-2	CASSLGQHYGYTF	TGTGCCAGCAGTTTAGGACAGCACTATGGCTACACCTTC
TRBV2	-	-	TRBJ1-1	CATSRDMNTEAFF	TGTGCCACCAGCCGCGATATGAACACTGAAGCTTTCTTT
TRBV11-2	-	-	TRBJ1-2	CASSPSQGINYGYTF	TGTGCCAGCAGTCCTAGTCAGGGCATAAACTATGGCTACACCTTC
TRBV5-1	TRBD1	once	TRBJ1-1	CASTSGGGNTEAFF	TGCGCCAGCACCTCAGGGGGAGGCAACACTGAAGCTTTCTTT
TRBV28	TRBD1	once	TRBJ1-2	CASNVLGTGGNYGYTF	TGTGCCAGCAACGTACTAGGGACAGGGGGCAACTATGGCTACACCTTC
TRBV7-8	-	-	TRBJ2-3	CASSPYGRTQYF	TGTGCCAGCAGCCCCTATGGGCGTACGCAGTATTTT
TRBV30	TRBD1	-	TRBJ1-6	CAWDARNRGRRSPLHF	TGTGCCTGGGACGCACGTAACAGGGGGCGCCGATCACCCCTCCACTTT
TRBV15	-	-	TRBJ1-1	CATSSLRPPEAFF	TGTGCCACCAGCAGCCTGAGGCCACCTGAAGCTTTCTTT
TRBV12-5	TRBD1	-	TRBJ2-3	CASGLGGQGADTQYF	TGTGCTAGTGGTTTGGGGGGACAGGGGGCAGATACGCAGTATTTT
TRBV5-5	TRBD1	once	TRBJ1-1	CASSYQTGAPPEAFF	TGTGCCAGCAGCTATCAAACAGGGGCCCCGCCTGAAGCTTTCTTT
TRBV2	-	-	TRBJ2-7	CASKPSEVVEQYF	TGTGCCAGCAAGCCTAGCGAGGTGGTGGAGCAGTACTTC
TRBV27	-	-	TRBJ1-5	CASSFREHQPQHF	TGTGCCAGCAGTTTCAGGGAACATCAGCCCCAGCATTTT
TRBV3-1/TRBV3-2	-	-	TRBJ2-1	CASSQGTGEYNEQFF	TGTGCCAGCAGCCAAGGGACGGGAGAATACAATGAGCAGTTCTTC
TRBV14	-	-	TRBJ1-2	CASSQNRVVYGYTF	TGTGCCAGCAGCCAAAACAGGGTGGTGTATGGCTACACCTTC
TRBV6-5	-	-	TRBJ2-4	CASSRTVGKNIQYF	TGTGCCAGCAGCAGGACAGTGGGCAAAAACATTCAGTACTTC
TRBV9	-	once	TRBJ1-3	CASSVGFADRGNTIYF	TGTGCCAGCAGCGTAGGATTCGCGGACAGAGGAAACACCATATATTTT
TRBV10-3	-	-	TRBJ1-2	CAAESGTKNYGYTF	TGTGCCGCAGAATCCGGGACAAAAAACTATGGCTACACCTTC
TRBV19	-	-	TRBJ2-2	CASSIGPRGENTGELFF	TGTGCCAGTAGTATAGGTCCCAGGGGCGAGAACACCGGGGAGCTGTTTTTT
TRBV6-6	TRBD1	-	TRBJ2-7	CASSPGTVYEQYF	TGTGCCAGCAGTCCTGGGACAGTCTACGAGCAGTACTTC
TRBV7-2	-	-	TRBJ2-5	CASSLSREETQYF	TGTGCCAGCAGCTTATCCCGGGAGGAGACCCAGTACTTC
TRBV4-2	-	once	TRBJ2-3	CASSAPGGLDTQYF	TGTGCCAGCTCGGCCCCGGGGGGCTTAGATACGCAGTATTTT
TRBV7-9	TRBD1	-	TRBJ1-4	CASSPWDRESEKLFF	TGTGCCAGCAGCCCCTGGGACAGGGAAAGTGAAAAACTGTTTTTT